These 15 T cell receptor beta chains originate from one sample sequenced in a study of T cells in Graves' hyperthyroidism and ophthalmopathy. TCR beta CDR3 sequences were amplified from RNA transcripts. During a first-round RT-PCR of the TCR CDR3, the HTBI primer set was used. TCRdb re-called the multiplex PCR reads with MiXCR, one entry per CDR3 protein. This sample has almost 50,000 distinct CDR3 sequences; 45% to 65% occur once, and the top ten carry approximately 30%. Sample: peripheral blood or thyroid tissue (not recorded which). These receptors all come from a man between 18 and 35 years old with Graves' hyperthyroidism.

On this clonotype itself: Given the absence of the conserved phenylalanine or tryptophan at the CDR3 end, a read error is likely. The genes are TRBV29-1 and TRBJ2-7; D unresolved. Germline CDR1 and CDR2: SQVTM and ANQGSEA. The CDR3 spans 11 residues. The CDR3 region is CSVASSYGQYY. CDR3 bases: TGCAGCGTTGCATCGTCCTACGGGCAGTACTAC.

In its sample, this clonotype was seen many times. The J gene is TRBJ2-5, the V gene TRBV11-2; 9 bases agree with TRBD1. V trimming: 6 bases; J trimming: 5 bases; junction bases outside the gene matches: 10. Germline V gene sequence: CDR1 SGHAT, CDR2 FQNNGV. This CDR3 spans 15 amino acids. CDR3 sequence: CASSSSTGGWETQYF. Here the CDR3 DNA reads TGTGCCAGCAGTTCCAGTACAGGGGGCTGGGAGACCCAGTACTTC.

This chain connects TRBV29-1 to TRBJ2-7; D is uncertain. The J call may be wrong; the DNA end is better matched by TRBJ2-5. CDR3 length: 11 residues. Germline V gene data show CDR1 as SQVTM and CDR2 as ANQGSEA. CDR3 in amino acids: CSVEFQETQYF. Here the CDR3 DNA reads TGCAGCGTTGAATTTCAAGAGACCCAGTACTTC.

This clonotype occurred many times. The V and J genes are TRBV11-3 and TRBJ2-5; D is perhaps TRBD2 (7 bases). V lost 1 base, J lost 5 bases, and 14 bases lay in between. This CDR3 spans 15 amino acids. From germline, CDR1 is SGHNT and CDR2 YENEEA. CDR3 in amino acids: CASSLGAGAAETQYF. The CDR3 nucleotides read TGTGCCAGCAGCTTAGGCGCGGGGGCAGCGGAGACCCAGTACTTC.

This clonotype was seen at least ten times. The chain has TRBV20-1 and TRBJ2-5; 8 nucleotides agree with TRBD1. The CDR3 length is 11 residues. The ends lost 3 bases at V and 12 bases at J; junction bases unmatched: 6. Germline CDR1 is DFQATT and CDR2 is SNEGSKA (reference sequence). The CDR3 DNA sequence: TGCAGTGCTAGGAGTCCGGGACAGGAGTACTTC. This gives the protein CSARSPGQEYF.

The rearrangement joins TRBV5-1 to TRBJ2-7; no firm D call. Trimming removed 0 bases at V and 2 bases at J, with 6 bases between. Germline V gene data show CDR1 as SGHRS and CDR2 as YFSETQ. The CDR3 runs 13 residues. CDR3 sequence: CASSLDSTYEQYF. For the CDR3, the DNA is TGCGCCAGCAGCTTGGACAGTACCTACGAGCAGTACTTC.

Ten or more counts support this clonotype. This chain connects TRBV7-9 to TRBJ1-1; maybe TRBD1 (6 bases). Germline V gene lookup returns CDR1 SEHNR and CDR2 FQNEAQ (reference sequence). The CDR3 contains 15 residues. V was cut by 1 base and J by 3 bases, with 12 bases left in between. The DNA of the CDR3 is TGTGCCAGCAGCTTAGGATGGGGGGCGGACACTGAAGCTTTCTTT. Translating it yields CASSLGWGADTEAFF.

The V call is TRBV7-3, the J call TRBJ1-2; D may be TRBD1 (6 bases). Trimming shortened V by 5 bases and J by 5 bases, and 12 bases separated the two germline ends. Germline V gives CDR1 SGHTA, CDR2 FQGTGA. The CDR3 is made up of 13 amino acids. Written as DNA, the CDR3 is TGTGCCAGCAGCCCGTCAGGGGCGTATGGCTACACCTTC. Translating it yields CASSPSGAYGYTF. The whole variable domain, filled in from reference TRBV7-3 and TRBJ1-2, reads GAGVSQTPSNKVTEKGKYVELRCDPISGHTALYWYRQSLGQGPEFLIYFQGTGAADDSGLPNDRFFAVRPEGSVSTLKIQRTERGDSAVYLCASSPSGAYGYTFGSGTRLTVV.

In its sample, this clonotype was seen many times. This chain links TRBV7-2 with TRBJ1-1; TRBD1 agrees at 12 bases. Trimming at V came to 2 bases and at J to 7 bases, leaving 5 bases not matched to a gene. The V gene's germline CDR1 is SGHTA and CDR2 FQGNSA. The CDR3 runs 15 residues. The CDR3 reads CASSLRGQGALEAFF. The CDR3 DNA follows: TGTGCCAGCAGCTTACGGGGACAGGGGGCCCTTGAAGCTTTCTTT.

For the CDR3, the DNA is TGCAGTGCCCAGGGGGCGGGCTACGAGCAGTACTTC. Residues: CSAQGAGYEQYF. The rearrangement links TRBV20-1 to TRBJ2-7, with TRBD1 identical over 8 bases. The V gene end was trimmed by 6 bases and the J gene end by 3 bases; junction bases not matched to a gene: 4. Germline CDR1 reads DFQATT; CDR2 reads SNEGSKA (reference sequence). There are 12 residues in the CDR3.

This clonotype came up a few times. This chain joins TRBV10-2 and TRBJ2-7, with 13 bases that match TRBD2. J was trimmed by 6 bases and V by 4 bases; bases with no gene match: 3. The CDR3 runs 14 residues. From germline, CDR1 is WSHSY and CDR2 SAAADI. The CDR3 reads CASSAGLAGAEQYF. The CDR3 region has the DNA TGCGCCAGCAGTGCCGGACTAGCGGGAGCCGAGCAGTACTTC.

This clonotype was detected ten times or more. This rearrangement joins TRBV15 to TRBJ1-4; TRBD1 might be the D (5 bases). The CDR3 totals 14 residues. The V and J ends lost 5 bases and 5 bases respectively, with 12 bases between them. Germline values: CDR1 LNHNV, CDR2 YYDKDF (reference sequence). The CDR3 region has the DNA TGTGCCACCAGCGGGGGACCCAGGAATGAAAAACTGTTTTTT. This encodes CATSGGPRNEKLFF.

J is TRBJ1-3 and V is TRBV5-6; possibly TRBD1 for D (5 bases). The V and J ends lost 0 bases and 1 base respectively, with 11 bases between them. This CDR3 has 16 amino acids. CDR1 SGHDT and CDR2 YYEEEE come from the germline V gene. CDR3 residues: CASSLAAGWSGNTIYF. In DNA form, the CDR3 reads TGTGCCAGCAGCTTGGCGGCAGGGTGGTCTGGAAACACCATATATTTT.

The CDR3 DNA follows: TGTGCCAGCAGTGCCCGGGGGCAGGCCAGGTCGGGATTACAAGAGACCCAGTACTTC. It codes for CASSARGQARSGLQETQYF. V gene TRBV25-1 combines with J gene TRBJ2-5; D may match TRBD1 or TRBD2 (6 bases each). Between the trimmed V and J ends, which lost 4 bases and 2 bases, there was a span of 26 bases. The CDR3 sequence is 19 residues long. CDR1 and CDR2 from the germline V gene are MGHDK and SYGVNS.

Note on this clonotype: A much larger clone lies one base from this, so it may be a read error. The CDR3 sequence is CASSWGVRRCSLNEQYF. The CDR3 DNA is TGTGCCAGCAGTTGGGGTGTGAGGCGCTGCTCTCTCAACGAGCAGTACTTC. The chain has TRBV28 and TRBJ2-7; D uncertain. In germline, CDR1 is MDHEN, CDR2 SYDVKM. The CDR3 is 17 amino acids. Trimming cost V 4 bases and J 5 bases, with 24 bases left between them.